A single T cell receptor beta chain is shown here with its context. Its antigen is still unknown. A read error is possible here, since a much larger clone lies one base away. Arm-PCR of CDR3 regions and iRepertoire HTBI primers were used to build TCR beta libraries. A single record per CDR3 protein comes from TCRdb applying MiXCR to the multiplex PCR reads. The sample lists roughly 450,000 distinct CDR3 sequences; around 21% were seen once. The CDR3 length is 13 residues. Germline CDR1 and CDR2: ENHRY and SYGVKD. V was trimmed by 4 bases and J by 4 bases, leaving 11 bases between them. The time point: persistent/refractory GD, antithyroid drugs over 5 years with positive TRAb. PBMCs provided the RNA from which the TCR library was made. Graves' disease diagnosis used American Thyroid Association guidelines. Patient provenance is recorded as an endocrinology department in Xi'an, China. From each patient, about 8.3 milliliters of peripheral blood was drawn and collected into an EDTA anticoagulant tube.

The sample belongs to a study of regulatory T cells in long-lasting Graves disease. Findings and limits, study-wide: Persistent cases favored TRBV28, TRBJ1-2 and TRBJ2-5.

This rearrangement joins TRBV10-3 to TRBJ2-7; D is unresolved. The sequencing used peripheral blood mononuclear cells (PBMCs), collected when the disease was refractory, from a patient treated with antithyroid drugs. The TCR was taken from a female donor with Graves disease. CDR3 amino acids: CAISVERKYEQYF. The CDR3 region has the DNA TGTGCCATCAGTGTGGAAAGGAAGTACGAGCAGTACTTC.